This T cell receptor beta chain came from a study of fetal regulatory T cell absence and autoimmunity. About the research overall: Exocrine pancreas autoimmunity occurred in IPEX patients lacking clinical diabetes. Findings and limits, study-wide: In IPEX, the enrichment was taken to support antigen-driven autoimmunity before birth.

This was a survey-level run. Data came from immunoSEQ multiplex PCR; TCRdb stores just in-frame clones and leaves some out. The sample includes around 100,000 clones, approximately 79% of them seen just once. As for this clone: Its antigen is not known.

Germline V gene lookup returns CDR1 KGHSH and CDR2 LQKENI. After removal of 4 bases from V and 4 bases from J, the junction contained 12 bases not matched to a gene. CDR3 length equals 16 residues. The sample comprised pancreas tissue. The sequence came from a male donor with IPEX syndrome. The rearrangement uses TRBV18 and TRBJ1-2; 7 bases are a match to TRBD1. The CDR3 nucleotides read TGTGCCAGCTCACGGCCCCGGACAGGAAGCGGCTATGGCTACACCTTC. It specifies CASSRPRTGSGYGYTF.